Following are 10 T cell receptor beta chains from one sample sequenced in a study of blood T cell repertoires in COVID-19. Libraries were prepared by immunoSEQ multiplex PCR; TCRdb keeps only in-frame clonotypes and omits some of them. Seen here are under 450,000 clones, less than 90% observed once, and the top ten hold about 3%. The sample was PBMCs or T cells enriched from blood (not recorded which). The receptor set was obtained from a woman younger than 45 who had recovered from COVID-19.

This chain connects TRBV6-1 to TRBJ2-7; D not certain. The V gene lost 3 bases and the J gene lost 0 bases, with 9 bases spanning the gap. Germline V gene data show CDR1 as MNHNS and CDR2 as SASEGT. The CDR3 has 14 amino acids. This chain's CDR3 is CASSELGYSYEQYF. DNA of the CDR3: TGTGCCAGCAGTGAGTTGGGCTACTCCTACGAGCAGTACTTC.

This chain uses TRBV5-1 with TRBJ2-7; TRBD2 agrees at 9 bases. Germline V CDR1 and CDR2: SGHRS, YFSETQ. Unmatched junction bases numbered 3, after V lost 3 bases and J lost 2 bases. The CDR3 is 14 residues long. The CDR3 reads CASSSTSGTYEQYF. The DNA for the CDR3 is TGCGCCAGCAGCTCGACTAGCGGAACCTACGAGCAGTACTTC.

The chain combines TRBV13 with TRBJ2-5; 11 bases fit TRBD2. The V gene's germline CDR1 is PRHDT and CDR2 FYEKMQ (reference sequence). The CDR3 runs 19 residues. Trimming removed 2 bases from V and 2 bases from J; junction bases left unmatched: 13. Here the CDR3 DNA reads TGTGCCAGCAGCTTATCTCGCGCTCTAGCGGGGGGTACTCAAGAGACCCAGTACTTC. It yields the protein CASSLSRALAGGTQETQYF.

This clone came up once. This CDR3 reads CASRKKGLAGDHGELFF. CDR3 coding DNA: TGTGCCAGCAGGAAGAAGGGACTAGCGGGAGATCACGGGGAGCTGTTTTTT. This sequence joins TRBV7-9 and TRBJ2-2, with 14 bases that match TRBD2. The germline V gene encodes CDR1 SEHNR and CDR2 FQNEAQ (reference sequence). J was trimmed by 7 bases and V by 6 bases; bases with no gene match: 10. The CDR3 has 17 amino acids.

In this sample, this clone turned up once. The chain couples TRBV5-1 to TRBJ2-1; TRBD1 aligns across 7 bases. J gave up 10 bases and V 0 bases, and 10 bases lay outside the gene matches. This CDR3 comprises 15 residues. Germline V CDR1 and CDR2: SGHRS, YFSETQ. Here the CDR3 reads CASSLGQGYSWEQFF. Written as DNA, the CDR3 is TGCGCCAGCAGCTTGGGACAGGGTTACAGCTGGGAGCAGTTCTTC.

This rearrangement joins TRBV9 to TRBJ2-5, with D tentatively TRBD1 (5 bases). V was trimmed by 4 bases and J by 3 bases, leaving 10 bases between them. The CDR3 extends over 13 amino acids. Germline assignment: CDR1 SGDLS and CDR2 YYNGEE. The CDR3 region is CASSPTGKETQYF. CDR3 nucleotides: TGTGCCAGCAGCCCTACAGGAAAAGAGACCCAGTACTTC.

The chain joins TRBV7-2 to TRBJ1-5, with D possibly TRBD1 on 5 matching bases. The V gene lost 6 bases and the J gene lost 4 bases, with 10 bases spanning the gap. In germline, CDR1 is SGHTA, CDR2 FQGNSA. The CDR3 length is 13 residues. The CDR3 is CASSRQINQPQHF. The CDR3, as DNA: TGTGCCAGCAGTCGACAGATTAATCAGCCCCAGCATTTT.

This chain connects TRBV5-1 to TRBJ1-4, with 7 bases lining up with TRBD1. The trim removed 0 bases at V and 8 bases at J, leaving 4 bases unmatched. The CDR3 has 14 residues. CDR1 is SGHRS, CDR2 YFSETQ, per germline. CDR3 sequence (DNA): TGCGCCAGCAGCTTGGGGCAGGGGGACGAAAAACTGTTTTTT. Its translation is CASSLGQGDEKLFF.

The count of this clone is one. The V call is TRBV23-1, the J call TRBJ2-2; 9 nucleotides align to TRBD1. TRBV23-1 is reported as an ORF; its role is uncertain. CDR3 size: 15 residues. The V and J ends lost 6 bases and 6 bases, in that order; junction bases with no gene match: 8. The CDR3 bases are TGCGCCAGCAGCCCCACAGGGGGCGGGGCCGGGGAGCTGTTTTTT. This translates into CASSPTGGGAGELFF.

This sequence joins TRBV5-1 and TRBJ1-3; tentative D call: TRBD1 (5 bases). CDR1 SGHRS and CDR2 YFSETQ come from the germline V gene. V lost 0 bases to trimming and J lost 8 bases, with 9 bases between them. This CDR3 has 13 residues. The CDR3 nucleotides are TGCGCCAGCAGCTTGGAAGGGGAGGACACCATATATTTT. Encoded protein: CASSLEGEDTIYF.